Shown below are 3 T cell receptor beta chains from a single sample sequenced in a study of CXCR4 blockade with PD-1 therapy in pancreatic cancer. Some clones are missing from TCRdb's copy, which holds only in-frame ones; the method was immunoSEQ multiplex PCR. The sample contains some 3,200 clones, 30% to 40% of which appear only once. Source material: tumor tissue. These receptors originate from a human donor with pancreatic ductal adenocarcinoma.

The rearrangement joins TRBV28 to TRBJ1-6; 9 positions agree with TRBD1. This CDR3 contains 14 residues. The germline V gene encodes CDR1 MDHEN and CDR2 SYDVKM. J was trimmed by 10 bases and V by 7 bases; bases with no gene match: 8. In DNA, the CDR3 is TGTGCCAGCAAGTCCGGGACAGGGCGGTCACCCCTCCACTTT. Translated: CASKSGTGRSPLHF. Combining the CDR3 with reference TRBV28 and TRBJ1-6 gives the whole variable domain DVKVTQSSRYLVKRTGEKVFLECVQDMDHENMFWYRQDPGLGLRLIYFSYDVKMKEKGDIPEGYSVSREKKERFSLILESASTNQTSMYLCASKSGTGRSPLHFGNGTRLTVT.

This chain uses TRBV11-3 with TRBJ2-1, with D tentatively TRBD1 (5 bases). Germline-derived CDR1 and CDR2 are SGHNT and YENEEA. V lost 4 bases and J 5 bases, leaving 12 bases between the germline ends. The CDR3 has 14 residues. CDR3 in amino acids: CASSWAGFDNEQFF. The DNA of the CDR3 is TGTGCCAGCAGCTGGGCAGGGTTCGACAATGAGCAGTTCTTC.

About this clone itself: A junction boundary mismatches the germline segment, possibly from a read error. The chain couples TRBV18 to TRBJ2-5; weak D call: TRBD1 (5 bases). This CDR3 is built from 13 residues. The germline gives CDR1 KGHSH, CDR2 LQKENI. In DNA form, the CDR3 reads TGTGCCAGCTCCCCACCGACAGTGGTGACCCAGTACTTC. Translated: CASSPPTVVTQYF.